This T cell receptor beta chain originates from a study of blood T cell repertoires in COVID-19. About the research overall: Sites across the United States, Italy and Spain contributed samples from acute and convalescent COVID-19. T cells, B-cell-depleted T cells, or PBMCs supplied cDNA or gDNA.

V gave up 3 bases and J gave up 0 bases; unmatched junction bases: 6. The CDR3 is made up of 18 amino acids. CDR1 and CDR2 from the germline V gene are SGHTA and FQGNSA. Study processing details: It was from reference gene primer amplification that nucleated cell counts were estimated. Produced via immunoSEQ multiplex PCR; TCRdb's table is partial and in-frame only. V and J calls and clone size are copied from that table; D and trimming were computed from the DNA. Of approximately 150,000 clones in the sample, less than 90% were seen once. The sequence derives from a woman between 70 and 85 years old with acute or convalescent COVID-19. Specimen: peripheral blood. This chain joins TRBV7-2 and TRBJ2-6; 9 nucleotides align to TRBD1. CDR3 amino acids: CASSFRDRARSGANVLTF. Here the CDR3 DNA reads TGTGCCAGCAGCTTCCGGGACAGGGCGCGCTCTGGGGCCAACGTCCTGACTTTC. Based on the CDR3 plus reference TRBV7-2 and TRBJ2-6, the full variable domain is GAGVSQSPSNKVTEKGKDVELRCDPISGHTALYWYRQSLGQGLEFLIYFQGNSAPDKSGLPSDRFSAERTGGSVSTLTIQRTQQEDSAVYLCASSFRDRARSGANVLTFGAGSRLTVL.